The source of this T cell receptor beta chain is a study of blood T cell repertoires in COVID-19. Looking at the study overall: Spain, Italy and the United States supplied samples that represented acute and convalescent COVID-19. The cDNA or gDNA used as material had been derived from T cells, B-cell-depleted T cells, or PBMCs.

Using immunoSEQ multiplex PCR, the repertoire was profiled, and TCRdb retains in-frame clones only, with some absent. The data hold nearly 50,000 clones, with about 84% observed a single time. Germline lookup yields CDR1 MRHNA and CDR2 SNTAGT. The CDR3 totals 13 residues. The germline V and J ends were trimmed by 2 bases and 8 bases, with 12 bases remaining between them. V is TRBV6-4 and J is TRBJ1-2; D possibly corresponds to TRBD1 (6 bases). This TCR was recovered from an older woman with acute or convalescent COVID-19. Sequencing used peripheral blood. The CDR3 sequence: CASSDTGRGGYTF. The CDR3 DNA reads TGTGCCAGCAGTGACACAGGGCGTGGGGGCTACACCTTC.